The 10 T cell receptor beta chains in this list originate from one sample, sequenced in a study of T cells in Graves' hyperthyroidism and ophthalmopathy. From RNA transcripts, TCR beta CDR3 regions were amplified. Primed by the HTBI set, a first-round RT-PCR was run on the TCR CDR3. TCRdb called the multiplex PCR reads again in MiXCR, with one record for every CDR3 protein. The sample includes roughly 500,000 distinct CDR3 sequences, approximately 25% of them seen just once. Sequencing input: blood. These receptors were obtained from a woman aged 25 to 45 with Graves' ophthalmopathy.

The chain combines TRBV3-1 with TRBJ1-1, with 8 bases matching TRBD1. V lost 4 bases to trimming and J lost 5 bases; unmatched junction nucleotides: 12. The germline CDR1 and CDR2 sequences are LGHDT and YNNKEL (reference sequence). This CDR3 has 16 residues. DNA of the CDR3: TGTGCCAGCAGCCGCGGGACAGGACGGTCGGGAACTGAAGCTTTCTTT. Translating it yields CASSRGTGRSGTEAFF.

This clonotype was counted ten times or more. The rearrangement uses TRBV12-3 or TRBV12-4 and TRBJ1-5; 12 nucleotides line up with TRBD1. The CDR3 covers 15 residues. The V gene end was trimmed by 5 bases and the J gene end by 7 bases; junction bases not matched to a gene: 6. The CDR3 here is CASSPGQGARQPQHF. In DNA, the CDR3 is TGTGCCAGCAGTCCGGGACAGGGGGCCAGGCAGCCCCAGCATTTT.

In its sample, this clonotype was seen once. The gene calls are TRBV6-1 and TRBJ1-2; D is undetermined. The CDR3 totals 12 residues. CDR1 and CDR2 from the germline V gene are MNHNS and SASEGT. CDR3 residues: CVLFGPPYGYTF. CDR3 sequence (DNA): TGTGTCCTATTCGGGCCCCCCTATGGCTACACCTTC.

This clonotype appeared many times. V is TRBV10-3 and J is TRBJ1-1; 8 bases are a match to TRBD1. The CDR3 consists of 13 residues. Looked up from germline, CDR1 is ENHRY and CDR2 is SYGVKD. The V gene end was trimmed by 10 bases and the J gene end by 3 bases; junction bases not matched to a gene: 7. As DNA, the CDR3 is TGTGCCACCAGACAGGGGTTTGACACTGAAGCTTTCTTT. Protein: CATRQGFDTEAFF.

Turning to this clonotype: At one end the junction does not follow the germline gene, possibly because of a read error. The chain links TRBV20-1 to TRBJ2-4; 8 bases are a match to TRBD2. Germline assignment: CDR1 DFQATT and CDR2 SNEGSKA (reference sequence). The CDR3 is 14 amino acids. CDR3: CSAPSGPAKNIKYF. The CDR3 DNA reads as TGCAGTGCTCCTAGCGGGCCAGCCAAAAACATTAAGTACTTC.

There are many counts of this clonotype. The chain couples TRBV10-3 to TRBJ1-1, with TRBD1 identical over 11 bases. V was pared by 4 bases and J by 1 base, with 2 bases of the junction left unmatched. CDR1 and CDR2 (germline): ENHRY, SYGVKD. The CDR3 runs to 15 residues. The CDR3 coding sequence is TGTGCCATCAGTGGGACAGGGGGCGGGAACACTGAAGCTTTCTTT. As protein: CAISGTGGGNTEAFF.

Remarks on this clonotype: A much larger clonotype is one base distant, so this may be a read error. This chain uses TRBV6-2 or TRBV6-3 with TRBJ2-2; TRBD2 might be the D (6 bases). The CDR3 runs 14 residues. Germline CDR1 is MNHEY and CDR2 is SVGEGT. As DNA, the CDR3 is TGTGCCACCGCCCCGGGAAGACGAACCGGGGGGCTGTTTTTT. This gives the protein CATAPGRRTGGLFF.

This clonotype showed up many times. The chain employs TRBV19 and TRBJ1-1; D not certain. CDR1 is LNHDA and CDR2 is SQIVND in the germline V gene (reference sequence). Trimming removed 7 bases at V and 3 bases at J, with 9 bases between. The CDR3 is made up of 12 amino acids. CDR3 amino acids: CASNLPDTEAFF. CDR3 DNA: TGTGCCAGTAACCTCCCCGACACTGAAGCTTTCTTT.

This clonotype was seen ten or more times. This chain joins TRBV5-1 and TRBJ1-3; no definite D call. The CDR3 consists of 15 residues. Germline V gene data show CDR1 as SGHRS and CDR2 as YFSETQ. V was cut by 4 bases and J by 0 bases, with 11 bases left in between. The CDR3 loop reads CASSRTENSGNTIYF. The CDR3 DNA reads TGCGCCAGCAGCCGGACTGAGAACTCTGGAAACACCATATATTTT.

This clonotype was found many times. V is TRBV12-3 or TRBV12-4 and J is TRBJ2-7; 10 bases map to TRBD1. This CDR3 contains 14 residues. V was clipped by 6 bases and J by 7 bases; unmatched bases: 9. Here the CDR3 DNA reads TGTGCCAGCAGCCCTGGACAGGGGGTAAGGGAGCAGTACTTC. It yields the protein CASSPGQGVREQYF.